This TCR beta chain was captured in a study of long-term antiretroviral therapy in people with HIV. Germline-derived CDR1 and CDR2 are SQVTM and ANQGSEA. This CDR3 has 12 residues. V lost 3 bases and J lost 11; bases outside the gene matches: 5. A v3.0 immunoSEQ assay was performed at survey level. Profiling relied on immunoSEQ multiplex PCR, and the TCRdb table lists in-frame clones only, not all of them. Counted here are under 40,000 clones, 82% occurring once; the ten biggest clones make up about 12%. The starting material was unsorted PBMCs, obtained 0.3 years after starting antiretroviral therapy. This receptor was identified in a man between 18 and 35 years old with HIV. V and J are TRBV29-1 and TRBJ1-4; 8 bases align to TRBD1. CDR3 sequence (DNA): TGCAGCGTTGACCAGGGACAGGCGAAACTGTTTTTT. Its protein product is CSVDQGQAKLFF.